This TCR beta chain appears in the sequencing data of a study of T cells in Graves' hyperthyroidism and ophthalmopathy (dated by TCRdb to the late 2010s). As for the study more broadly: Peripheral blood samples were taken at the time of initial diagnosis, prior to any treatment. TCR V-J signatures able to tell the groups apart were searched for in a discovery cohort of approximately 95 patients, of whom more than 40 had Graves' ophthalmopathy and 55 to 65 had stable Graves' hyperthyroidism. Prospective prediction of ophthalmopathy was tested in an independent validation cohort of under 20 hyperthyroidism patients and some 17 patients who later progressed to ophthalmopathy. For training and testing, the 100 or so patients in the discovery cohort were randomly divided in a 7:3 ratio. Thyroid tissue and blood T-cell repertoires from six or seven Graves' hyperthyroidism patients were also compared in the study. Following sampling, methimazole starting at 30 mg daily was given to hyperthyroidism patients, and high-dose intravenous methylprednisolone was given to ophthalmopathy patients. According to the paper, TCR Vbeta CDR3 sequencing was carried out on some 130 peripheral blood samples, which came from more than 40 ophthalmopathy, around 74 hyperthyroidism and roughly 17 progressor patients. What the study reported, not specific to this receptor: No statistical method was used to fix the sample size in advance, and group allocation was not hidden from the investigators. During validation, the model predicted progression to ophthalmopathy a median of approximately 6 months ahead of onset, with around 65% sensitivity and less than 85% specificity. Blood samples also contained most of the expanded thyroid clonotypes (frequency above 0.001), which suggests that blood repertoires may reflect thyroid immune responses. A 13 V-J signature model separated ophthalmopathy from stable hyperthyroidism, with around 91% sensitivity and 81.08% specificity in cross-validation and 80%/75% in testing.

In regard to this clonotype: It has no known antigen specificity. No much larger clone is present one base from it, and per-base qualities are unavailable.

Amplification of TCR beta CDR3 regions was carried out from RNA transcripts. A first-round RT-PCR of the TCR CDR3 used the HTBI primer set with the Qiagen OneStep RT-PCR kit. The libraries were constructed in a second round of multiplex PCR and then size-selected and purified. Paired-end sequencing of the libraries was performed with 100 bp reads on an Illumina HiSeq2000. On the authors' methods: SOAPnuke was used to process the raw data, throwing out any read that contained adapters or uncalled bases, had a mean Phred below 15, or lacked an exact constant-primer or identifier match. High-quality paired reads were merged using COPE v1.2.5, and each unique nucleotide sequence was defined as a clonotype. MiTCR v1.1 was used to align the clonotypes against IMGT TRBV, TRBD and TRBJ reference segments. Analysis was restricted to V-J combinations with a frequency above 0.0001, which covered 99% to 99.2% of repertoires. A TCS score was defined as the ratio between F50 (clonal expansion) and ExV (chaos), using BLOSUM62-based TCRdist between CDR3 peptides within each V-J. Welch's t-statistics and random forest reduced roughly 530 V-J features to 13, which were used in a naive Bayes classifier (R e1071). TCRdb reprocessed the public reads (quality trimming at Q25 with fastp, clone calling with MiXCR) and kept in-frame beta chains. One record per CDR3 amino acid sequence lists the most common genes and DNA. TCRdb's processing, not the authors' own work, is the source of the V and J calls. Across this sample there are fewer than 550,000 distinct CDR3 sequences, with 15% to 18% seen only once. The top ten hold just under 8% of the sample.

Graves' hyperthyroidism was defined as stable when no progression to ophthalmopathy occurred over 18 months of follow-up. The hyperthyroidism patients were between 18 and 65 years old and newly diagnosed, with a disease duration of less than 2 months. Exclusion was applied to patients with uncontrolled infections, other autoimmune diseases, pregnancy or lactation. Clinical symptoms, serum thyroxine and TRAb, thyroid ultrasound, and orbital computed tomography formed the basis for the diagnoses. PBMCs were isolated from 7.5 to 10 ml of fresh peripheral blood by Ficoll-Paque density gradient centrifugation. Total RNA was extracted using Trizol reagent, and RNA quality was assessed on an Agilent 2100 Bioanalyzer. This receptor was identified in a woman between 18 and 29 years old with Graves' hyperthyroidism. The material sequenced was blood.

The CDR3 is CSASGTGTVTGWEPQHF. The sequenced DNA is TGCAGTGCTAGCGGGACCGGGACCGTAACCGGATGGGAGCCCCAGCATTTT. The chain is encoded by TRBV20-1 joined to TRBJ1-5; TRBD1 is possibly the D segment (5 matching bases). The CDR3 runs 17 residues from the cysteine to the phenylalanine. Solely the CDR3 DNA is kept, with 51 bases framed from the first base. The trim is 3 bases for V and 8 bases for J, with a gap of 26 bases between the germline ends. The germline V gene (reference sequence) supplies CDR1 DFQATT and CDR2 SNEGSKA.